Listed below are T cell receptor beta chains from one sample, sequenced in a study of blood T cell repertoires in COVID-19. Profiling relied on immunoSEQ multiplex PCR, and the TCRdb table lists in-frame clones only, not all of them. This sample carries 95,000 to 150,000 clones, about 83% of them seen once, and the ten largest clones take roughly 5.4%. What was sequenced was peripheral blood. The receptor set was obtained from a human donor in a cohort sampled during active COVID-19. Both conserved end residues are part of each CDR3. D genes are given only for firm matches. The size field is filled for only some rows; it gives once, few, many or a size class.

j_call | clone_size | v_call | d_call | cdr3_nt | cdr3_aa
TRBJ1-1 | - | TRBV16 | - | TGTGCCAGCAGCCAAACAGGGTTGGGGACTGAAGCTTTCTTT | CASSQTGLGTEAFF
TRBJ1-1 | - | TRBV11-2 | - | TGTGCCAGCAGCCCCCTGGCTTATAGGGGAGGGAACACTGAAGCTTTCTTT | CASSPLAYRGGNTEAFF
TRBJ2-7 | - | TRBV2 | - | TGTGCCAGCAGAGATATGACACCGGGGAACTACGAGCAGTACTTC | CASRDMTPGNYEQYF
TRBJ2-7 | - | TRBV6-5 | TRBD1 | TGTGCCGGGATGTGGACAGGGGGATCCTACGAGCAGTACTTC | CAGMWTGGSYEQYF
TRBJ2-1 | - | TRBV15 | TRBD2 | TGTGCCACCAGCAGAGAAGGGAGCGGGAAGTCCTACAATGAGCAGTTCTTC | CATSREGSGKSYNEQFF
TRBJ2-1 | - | TRBV9 | TRBD2 | TGTGCCAGCAGCGGGATGGGAGGGTGGCAGTTCTTC | CASSGMGGWQFF
TRBJ1-6 | large | TRBV19 | - | TGTGCCAGTAGTATAATAGTTGGTAGGGGACCCCTCCACTTT | CASSIIVGRGPLHF
TRBJ2-1 | once | TRBV6-5 | TRBD2 | TGTGCCAGCACCGAACTAGCGGGAGGGGATAGGCAGTTCTTC | CASTELAGGDRQFF
TRBJ2-7 | - | TRBV6-5 | - | TGTGCCAGCAGAACAGGGATACCCTACGAGCAGTACTTC | CASRTGIPYEQYF
TRBJ2-3 | - | TRBV7-8 | - | TGTGCCAGCAGAGGGTCCCGGGACCCACATCGGGGGGATACGCAGTATTTT | CASRGSRDPHRGDTQYF
TRBJ2-5 | - | TRBV9 | - | TGTGCCAGCACCCCTGCGGGCGGGCTTCGAGAGACCCAGTACTTC | CASTPAGGLRETQYF
TRBJ2-7 | few | TRBV2 | TRBD1 | TGTGCCAGCAGAGAGGGACAGGGGAGGTACGAGCAGTACTTC | CASREGQGRYEQYF
TRBJ2-7 | once | TRBV3-1/TRBV3-2 | TRBD2 | TGTGCCAGCAGCCACATAGGACTAGCGGGAACCTACGAGCAGTACTTC | CASSHIGLAGTYEQYF
TRBJ2-7 | once | TRBV25-1 | - | TGTGCCAGCAGTGATAGGCTGCTAGCGAGCGAGCAGTACTTC | CASSDRLLASEQYF
TRBJ1-2 | - | TRBV7-2 | - | TGTGCCAGCAGCTTAGCGACAGGCGGTGGCTACACCTTC | CASSLATGGGYTF
TRBJ2-1 | once | TRBV6-5 | TRBD2 | TGTGCCAGCAGTTTTAGCGGGGCCTCCTACAATGAGCAGTTCTTC | CASSFSGASYNEQFF
TRBJ1-3 | - | TRBV7-2 | TRBD1 | TGTGCCAGCAGCTACAACAGGGGGGCTAACACCATATATTTT | CASSYNRGANTIYF
TRBJ1-2 | - | TRBV27 | - | TGTGCCAGCAGTTTAAGGGGCAGATATGGCTACACCTTC | CASSLRGRYGYTF
TRBJ2-2 | - | TRBV6-5 | - | TGTGCCAGCAGTTACCCGGGGGGCCGGAACACCGGGGAGCTGTTTTTT | CASSYPGGRNTGELFF
TRBJ2-7 | once | TRBV18 | TRBD2 | TGTGCCAGCTCATCTGGGACTAGCGGCTCCTACGAGCAGTACTTC | CASSSGTSGSYEQYF
TRBJ1-4 | - | TRBV11-2 | - | TGTGCCAGCAGCCAGGGGAGGGTTGATGAAAAACTGTTTTTT | CASSQGRVDEKLFF
TRBJ1-1 | - | TRBV7-9 | - | TGTGCCAGCAGCTTAGGGGGGCAGGGCGGCGCTTTCTTT | CASSLGGQGGAFF
TRBJ2-3 | - | TRBV18 | - | TGTGCCAGCTCACCTACCCTAAGCACAGATACGCAGTATTTT | CASSPTLSTDTQYF
TRBJ2-3 | - | TRBV5-6 | TRBD2 | TGTGCCAGCAGGATGACTAGCGGGAGAACAGATACGCAGTATTTT | CASRMTSGRTDTQYF
TRBJ1-3 | once | TRBV28 | - | TGTGCCAGCAGTTTGTTCAGGGAAGGAAACACCATATATTTT | CASSLFREGNTIYF
TRBJ2-3 | once | TRBV19 | TRBD2 | TGTGCCAGTAGTATTGATCTAGCGGGAGGGGCAGATACGCAGTATTTT | CASSIDLAGGADTQYF
TRBJ1-3 | - | TRBV5-1 | TRBD1 | TGCGCCAGCAGATCAGGGGGCAGTGGAAACACCATATATTTT | CASRSGGSGNTIYF
TRBJ2-7 | - | TRBV10-2 | TRBD1 | TGCGCCAGCAGTGACAGGGGGATCACCTACGAGCAGTACTTC | CASSDRGITYEQYF
TRBJ1-2 | once | TRBV6-5 | - | TGTGCCAGCAGCAGTACTGGGAGGGGCTACACCTTC | CASSSTGRGYTF
TRBJ2-1 | - | TRBV27 | - | TGTGCCAGCAGTTCTCACACTAGAAGGTCCTACAATGAGCAGTTCTTC | CASSSHTRRSYNEQFF
TRBJ1-1 | once | TRBV19 | - | TGTGCCAGTAGCCGGACAGCCACGAACACTGAAGCTTTCTTT | CASSRTATNTEAFF
TRBJ2-7 | - | TRBV6-6 | TRBD1 | TGTGCCAGCAGCCGTCAGGGGGCATCGAATCTCTACGAGCAGTACTTC | CASSRQGASNLYEQYF
TRBJ2-2 | - | TRBV23-1 | - | TGCGCCAGCAGTCATCCTAACTCAGGTTTTGTTAACACCGGGGAGCTGTTTTTT | CASSHPNSGFVNTGELFF
TRBJ2-1 | - | TRBV5-1 | - | TGCGCCAGCAGGGCGCTAGCGCAAGATCTGGTCTTC | CASRALAQDLVF
TRBJ1-1 | - | TRBV5-1 | - | TGCGCCAGCAGCTTCGTGTCGGGAGTAAAAAACACTGAAGCTTTCTTT | CASSFVSGVKNTEAFF
TRBJ2-7 | - | TRBV5-8 | - | TGTGCCAGCAGCCTTAGCGGTACCCACCCCTACGAGCAGTACTTC | CASSLSGTHPYEQYF
TRBJ2-3 | - | TRBV5-8 | TRBD2 | TGTGCCAGCAGCCCGATAGCGGGAGGGACAGATACGCAGTATTTT | CASSPIAGGTDTQYF
TRBJ2-1 | - | TRBV11-3 | - | TGTGCCAGCAGCTTGAACGGGGATTACTACAATGAGCAGTTCTTC | CASSLNGDYYNEQFF
TRBJ2-7 | - | TRBV27 | - | TGTGCCAGCAGTTTGGTGCCCATTTCGCGAGAGCAGTACTTC | CASSLVPISREQYF
TRBJ1-5 | - | TRBV19 | - | TGTGCCAGTAGTATAGGAACGGCCGGGGGGCCCCAGCATTTT | CASSIGTAGGPQHF
TRBJ1-1 | - | TRBV4-1 | TRBD1 | TGCGCCAGCAGCCAAGCCGACAGGGACTACACTGAAGCTTTCTTT | CASSQADRDYTEAFF
TRBJ1-4 | - | TRBV2 | - | TGTGCCAGCTTTTTGGGCAGGAATAATGAAAAACTGTTTTTT | CASFLGRNNEKLFF
TRBJ1-2 | - | TRBV9 | TRBD1 | TGTGCCAGCAGCCCTCAGACAGGGATAAACTATGGCTACACCTTC | CASSPQTGINYGYTF
TRBJ2-3 | - | TRBV19 | - | TGTGCCAGTAGTATGGGGAGCGCGGGCACAGATACGCAGTATTTT | CASSMGSAGTDTQYF
TRBJ2-4 | - | TRBV5-1 | - | TGCGCCAGCAGCTATAGGACAACCGGGGGCAAAAACATTCAGTACTTC | CASSYRTTGGKNIQYF
TRBJ2-1 | - | TRBV5-1 | TRBD2 | TGCGCCAGCAGCTTCGGACTAGCGGGGAACTACAATGAGCAGTTCTTC | CASSFGLAGNYNEQFF
TRBJ1-5 | - | TRBV6-2/TRBV6-3 | - | TGTGCCAGCAGTTACTCCAGGGTAATCAATCAGCCCCAGCATTTT | CASSYSRVINQPQHF
TRBJ1-1 | - | TRBV7-9 | TRBD1 | TGTGCCAGCAGCTTAGCCACCGGGACAGGGTATTTAGCTTTCTTT | CASSLATGTGYLAFF
TRBJ2-3 | - | TRBV24-1 | TRBD2 | TGTGCCACCAGTGATTTGGGACTAGCGGGAGTAGATACGCAGTATTTT | CATSDLGLAGVDTQYF
TRBJ2-7 | - | TRBV13 | TRBD2 | TGTGCCAGCAGCCTGGCGACTAGCGGGGGTTACGAGCAGTACTTC | CASSLATSGGYEQYF